This T cell receptor beta chain was sequenced for a study of shared clonotypes between healthy human individuals. Of note for this clone: Its specificity is not known.

In the authors' methods: Junction-only sequences without quality scores came from ImmunoSEQ, so filtering differed. The protocol was immunoSEQ multiplex PCR, while the TCRdb copy is restricted to in-frame clones and leaves out a portion. V, J and clone size derive from that table, while D and trimming were established from the DNA sequence. The table has roughly 1 million clones, roughly 70% seen once. Findings and limits, study-wide: Non-shared clonotypes had lower generation probabilities than those shared by all four donors.

Germline V gives CDR1 SEHNR, CDR2 FQNEAQ (reference sequence). This CDR3 comprises 13 residues. The V end was cut by 3 bases, the J end by 5 bases, with 10 bases between. The donor population consisted of healthy HIV-negative adults with no recent acute infections or vaccinations. The receptor comes from a man aged 18 to 30 in good health. The rearrangement links TRBV7-9 to TRBJ1-2; D perhaps matches TRBD1 (5 bases). Input material: memory CD4+ T cells sorted from blood. Subset of the sample: CD45RA-negative fraction. DNA for the CDR3: TGTGCCAGCAGCTTGGACACCATTTATGGCTACACCTTC. The encoded protein is CASSLDTIYGYTF.